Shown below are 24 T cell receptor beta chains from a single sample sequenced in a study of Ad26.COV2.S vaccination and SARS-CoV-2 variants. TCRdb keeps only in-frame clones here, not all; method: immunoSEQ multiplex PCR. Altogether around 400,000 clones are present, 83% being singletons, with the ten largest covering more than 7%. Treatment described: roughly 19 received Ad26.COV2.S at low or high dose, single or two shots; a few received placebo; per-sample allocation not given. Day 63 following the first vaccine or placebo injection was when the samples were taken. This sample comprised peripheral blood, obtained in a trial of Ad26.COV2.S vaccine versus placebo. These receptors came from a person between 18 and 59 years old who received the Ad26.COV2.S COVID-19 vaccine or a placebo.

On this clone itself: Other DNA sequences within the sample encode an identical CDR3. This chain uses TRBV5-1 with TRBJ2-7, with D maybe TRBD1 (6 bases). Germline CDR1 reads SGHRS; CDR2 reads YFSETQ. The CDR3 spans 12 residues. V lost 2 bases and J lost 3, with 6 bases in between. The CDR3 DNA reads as TGCGCCAGCAGCTTAGGGGGCTACGAGCAGTACTTC. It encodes CASSLGGYEQYF.

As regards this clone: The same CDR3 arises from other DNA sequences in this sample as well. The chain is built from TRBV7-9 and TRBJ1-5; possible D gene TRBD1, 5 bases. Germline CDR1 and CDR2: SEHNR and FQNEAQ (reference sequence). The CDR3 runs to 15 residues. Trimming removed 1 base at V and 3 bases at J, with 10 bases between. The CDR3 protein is CASSLGPGFNQPQHF. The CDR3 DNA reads TGTGCCAGCAGCTTAGGGCCAGGGTTCAATCAGCCCCAGCATTTT.

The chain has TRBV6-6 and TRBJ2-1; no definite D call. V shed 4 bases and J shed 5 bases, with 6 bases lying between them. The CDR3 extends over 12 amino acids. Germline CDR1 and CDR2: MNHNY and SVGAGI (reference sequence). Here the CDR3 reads CASSFGHNEQFF. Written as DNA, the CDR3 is TGTGCCAGCAGTTTTGGACACAATGAGCAGTTCTTC.

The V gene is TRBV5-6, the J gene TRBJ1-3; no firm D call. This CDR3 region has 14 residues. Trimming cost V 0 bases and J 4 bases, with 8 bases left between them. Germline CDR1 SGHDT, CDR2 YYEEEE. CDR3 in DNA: TGTGCCAGCAGCTTGGAGTATGGGGGAAACACCATATATTTT. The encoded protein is CASSLEYGGNTIYF.

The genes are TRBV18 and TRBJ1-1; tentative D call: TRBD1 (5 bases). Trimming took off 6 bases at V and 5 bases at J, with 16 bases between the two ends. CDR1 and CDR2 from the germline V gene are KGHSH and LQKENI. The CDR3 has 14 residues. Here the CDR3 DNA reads TGTGCCAGCTCTGGAGCAGGGACGGGTACTGAAGCTTTCTTT. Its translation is CASSGAGTGTEAFF.

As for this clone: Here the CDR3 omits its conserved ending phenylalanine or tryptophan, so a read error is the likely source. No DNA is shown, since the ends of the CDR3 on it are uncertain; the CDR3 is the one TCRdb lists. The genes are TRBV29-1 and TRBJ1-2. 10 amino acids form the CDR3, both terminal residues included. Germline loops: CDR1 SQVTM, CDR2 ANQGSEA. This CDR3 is CSVGQGWLGI.

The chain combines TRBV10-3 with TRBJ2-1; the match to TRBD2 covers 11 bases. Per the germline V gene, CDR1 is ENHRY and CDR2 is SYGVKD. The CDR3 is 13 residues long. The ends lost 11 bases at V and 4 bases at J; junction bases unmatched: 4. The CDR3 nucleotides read TGTGCCGTTAGCGGGGGGGAATACAATGAGCAGTTCTTC. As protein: CAVSGGEYNEQFF.

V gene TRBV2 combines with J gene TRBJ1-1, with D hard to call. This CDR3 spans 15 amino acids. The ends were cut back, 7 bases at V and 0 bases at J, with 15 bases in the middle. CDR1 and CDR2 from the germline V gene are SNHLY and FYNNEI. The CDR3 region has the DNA TGTGCCAGCAAGCGTTGGAGCAGGCTGAACACTGAAGCTTTCTTT. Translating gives CASKRWSRLNTEAFF.

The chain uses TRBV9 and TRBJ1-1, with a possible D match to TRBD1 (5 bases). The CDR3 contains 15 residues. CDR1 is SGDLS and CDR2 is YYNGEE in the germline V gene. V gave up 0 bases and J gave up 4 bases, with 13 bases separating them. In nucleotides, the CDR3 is TGTGCCAGCAGCGTAGGCCCGGCAGGGAGCACTGAAGCTTTCTTT. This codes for CASSVGPAGSTEAFF.

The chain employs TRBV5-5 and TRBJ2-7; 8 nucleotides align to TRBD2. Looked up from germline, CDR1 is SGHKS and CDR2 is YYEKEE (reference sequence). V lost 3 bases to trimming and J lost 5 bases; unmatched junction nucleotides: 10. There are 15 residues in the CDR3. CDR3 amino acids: CASSSRGTSTHEQYF. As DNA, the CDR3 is TGTGCCAGCAGCTCTAGGGGGACTAGTACCCACGAGCAGTACTTC.

CDR3 in amino acids: CTSSPNPGLADTYEQYF. The CDR3 nucleotides read TGCACCAGCAGCCCGAACCCGGGACTAGCGGACACCTACGAGCAGTACTTC. This chain links TRBV1 with TRBJ2-7; TRBD2 is the table's D call, not checked against the DNA. TRBV1 is classified as a pseudogene. The CDR3 covers 17 residues.

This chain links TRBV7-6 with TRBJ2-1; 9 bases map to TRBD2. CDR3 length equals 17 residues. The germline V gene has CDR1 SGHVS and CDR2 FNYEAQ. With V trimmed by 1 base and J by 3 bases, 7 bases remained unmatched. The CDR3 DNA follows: TGTGCCAGCAGCTTAGAGGCCCCGCGGGAGGGCTACAATGAGCAGTTCTTC. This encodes CASSLEAPREGYNEQFF.

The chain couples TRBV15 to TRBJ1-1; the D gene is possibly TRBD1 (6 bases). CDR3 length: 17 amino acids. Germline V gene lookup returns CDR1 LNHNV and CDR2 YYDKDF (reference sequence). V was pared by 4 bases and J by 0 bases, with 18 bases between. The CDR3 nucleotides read TGTGCCACCAGCAAAGGCAGGGGTCCTGGAATGAACACTGAAGCTTTCTTT. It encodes CATSKGRGPGMNTEAFF.

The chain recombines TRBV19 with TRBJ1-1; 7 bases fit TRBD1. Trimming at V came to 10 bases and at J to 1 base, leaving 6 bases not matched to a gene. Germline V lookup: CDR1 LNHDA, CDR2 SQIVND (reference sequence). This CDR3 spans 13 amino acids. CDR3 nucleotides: TGTGCCACTTCTGACAGGGCGAACACTGAAGCTTTCTTT. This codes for CATSDRANTEAFF.

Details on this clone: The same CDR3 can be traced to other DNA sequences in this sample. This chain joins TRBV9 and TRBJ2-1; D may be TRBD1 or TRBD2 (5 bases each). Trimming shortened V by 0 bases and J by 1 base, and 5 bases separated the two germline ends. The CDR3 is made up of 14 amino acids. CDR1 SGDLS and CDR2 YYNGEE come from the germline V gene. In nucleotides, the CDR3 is TGTGCCAGCAGCGTAGGGGGGTCCTACAATGAGCAGTTCTTC. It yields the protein CASSVGGSYNEQFF. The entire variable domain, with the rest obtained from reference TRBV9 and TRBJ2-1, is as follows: DSGVTQTPKHLITATGQRVTLRCSPRSGDLSVYWYQQSLDQGLQFLIQYYNGEERAKGNILERFSAQQFPDLHSELNLSSLELGDSALYFCASSVGGSYNEQFFGPGTRLTVL.

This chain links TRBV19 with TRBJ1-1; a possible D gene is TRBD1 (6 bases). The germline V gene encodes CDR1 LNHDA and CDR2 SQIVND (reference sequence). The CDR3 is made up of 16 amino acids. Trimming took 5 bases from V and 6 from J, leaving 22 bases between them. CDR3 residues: CASSHDTTGLAAEAFF. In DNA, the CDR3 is TGTGCCAGTAGTCACGATACGACAGGCCTGGCGGCTGAAGCTTTCTTT.

CDR3 protein: CASSSPSLNSYEQYF. In DNA, the CDR3 is TGTGCCAGCAGCTCCCCGTCCCTGAACTCCTACGAGCAGTACTTC. The chain is built from TRBV11-2 and TRBJ2-7; no clear D gene. The V and J ends lost 4 bases and 0 bases respectively, with 13 bases between them. This CDR3 region has 15 residues. Germline V gene sequence: CDR1 SGHAT, CDR2 FQNNGV. The variable domain in full, completed from reference TRBV11-2 and TRBJ2-7, reads EAGVAQSPRYKIIEKRQSVAFWCNPISGHATLYWYQQILGQGPKLLIQFQNNGVVDDSQLPKDRFSAERLKGVDSTLKIQPAKLEDSAVYLCASSSPSLNSYEQYFGPGTRLTVT.

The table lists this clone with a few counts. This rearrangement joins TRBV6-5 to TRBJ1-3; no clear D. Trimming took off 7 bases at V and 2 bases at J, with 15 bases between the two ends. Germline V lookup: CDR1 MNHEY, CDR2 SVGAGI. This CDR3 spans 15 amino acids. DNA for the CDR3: TGTGCCAGCACCCCATCCCCGACGGCTGGAAACACCATATATTTT. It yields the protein CASTPSPTAGNTIYF.

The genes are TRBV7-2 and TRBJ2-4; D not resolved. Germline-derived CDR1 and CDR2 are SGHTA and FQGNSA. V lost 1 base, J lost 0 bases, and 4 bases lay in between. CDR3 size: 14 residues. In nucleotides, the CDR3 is TGTGCCAGCAGCTTAGAGGGAGCCAAAAACATTCAGTACTTC. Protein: CASSLEGAKNIQYF.

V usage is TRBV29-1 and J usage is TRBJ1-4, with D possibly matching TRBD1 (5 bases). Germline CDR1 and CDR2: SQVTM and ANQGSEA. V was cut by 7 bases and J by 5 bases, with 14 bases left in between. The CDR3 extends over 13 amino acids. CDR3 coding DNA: TGCAGCGCCCTGGGACGGATAAATGAAAAACTGTTTTTT. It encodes CSALGRINEKLFF.

The CDR3 region is CAWREDSPPHYYEQYF. The CDR3 coding sequence is TGTGCCTGGAGGGAGGACAGTCCACCTCATTACTACGAGCAGTACTTC. The V gene is TRBV30, the J gene TRBJ2-7; possibly TRBD1 for D (6 bases). Trimming pared 3 bases from V and 3 bases from J, leaving 21 bases between. Germline V gives CDR1 GTSNPN, CDR2 SVGIG (reference sequence). The CDR3 covers 16 residues. Drawing the rest from reference TRBV30 and TRBJ2-7, the complete variable domain is SQTIHQWPATLVQPVGSPLSLECTVEGTSNPNLYWYRQAAGRGLQLLFYSVGIGQISSEVPQNLSASRPQDRQFILSSKKLLLSDSGFYLCAWREDSPPHYYEQYFGPGTRLTVT.

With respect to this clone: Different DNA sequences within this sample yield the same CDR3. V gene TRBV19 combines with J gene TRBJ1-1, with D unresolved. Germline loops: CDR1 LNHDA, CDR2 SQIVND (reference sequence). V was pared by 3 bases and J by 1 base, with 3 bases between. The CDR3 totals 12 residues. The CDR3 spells CASSIGNTEAFF. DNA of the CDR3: TGTGCCAGTAGTATTGGGAACACTGAAGCTTTCTTT.

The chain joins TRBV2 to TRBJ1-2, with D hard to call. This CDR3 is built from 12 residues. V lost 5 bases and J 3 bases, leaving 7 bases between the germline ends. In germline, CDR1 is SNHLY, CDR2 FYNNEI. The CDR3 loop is CASSKKDYGYTF. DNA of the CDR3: TGTGCCAGCAGTAAGAAGGACTATGGCTACACCTTC. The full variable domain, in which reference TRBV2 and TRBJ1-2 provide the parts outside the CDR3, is EPEVTQTPSHQVTQMGQEVILRCVPISNHLYFYWYRQILGQKVEFLVSFYNNEISEKSEIFDDQFSVERPDGSNFTLKIRSTKLEDSAMYFCASSKKDYGYTFGSGTRLTVV.

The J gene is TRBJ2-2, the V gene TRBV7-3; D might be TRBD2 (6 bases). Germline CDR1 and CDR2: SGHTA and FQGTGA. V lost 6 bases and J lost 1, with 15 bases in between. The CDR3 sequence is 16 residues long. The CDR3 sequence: CASRVGLTRNTGELFF. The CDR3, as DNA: TGTGCCAGCAGGGTCGGACTAACCAGGAACACCGGGGAGCTGTTTTTT.